Below are 27 T cell receptor beta chains sequenced from a single sample in a study of neurological immune-mediated disorders. TCRdb itself ran the 5' RACE reads through MiXCR, one entry per CDR3 protein. In the table there are tens of thousands of distinct CDR3 sequences, more than 3% of which are singletons. The specimen sequenced was PBMCs. Receptor source: a man aged 25 to 40 with multiple sclerosis.

To note about this clonotype: The junction does not match germline at one end; this may be a read error. The V call is TRBV4-1, the J call TRBJ1-6; 8 bases fit TRBD1. Germline V gene data show CDR1 as MGHRA and CDR2 as YSYEKL. The CDR3 contains 15 residues. CDR3 bases: TGCGCCAGCAGCCCGGCGACAGGGGAAAATTCACCCCTCAACTTT. Protein sequence: CASSPATGENSPLNF.

This clonotype was detected only a few times. A much larger clonotype is one base distant, so this may be a read error. The V and J genes are TRBV28 and TRBJ2-3, with 10 positions matching TRBD2. From germline, CDR1 is MDHEN and CDR2 SYDVKM. Germline trimming cut 2 bases from V and 5 bases from J; bases unmatched to any gene: 7. There are 16 residues in the CDR3. CDR3 amino acids: CASSLKAGGTRDTQYF. CDR3 nucleotide sequence: TGTGCCAGCAGTTTAAAAGCGGGAGGGACACGAGATACGCAGTATTTT.

The V call is TRBV28, the J call TRBJ1-1; a possible D gene is TRBD1 (6 bases). Per germline, CDR1 MDHEN and CDR2 SYDVKM. The ends were cut back, 6 bases at V and 4 bases at J, with 15 bases in the middle. The CDR3 is 14 residues long. The CDR3 DNA is TGTGCCAGCAGAAAACAGGGTGGGGGCACTGAAGCTTTCTTT. The encoded protein is CASRKQGGGTEAFF.

Turning to this clonotype: A read error may explain this, as a much larger clone is one base away. This CDR3 is missing its conserved last phenylalanine or tryptophan, likely due to a read error. The V and J genes are TRBV12-5 and TRBJ1-2; no reliable D call. This CDR3 is 11 amino acids long. The V gene's germline CDR1 is LGHNT and CDR2 FRNRAP. With 6 bases removed from V and 4 bases from J, the gap between germline ends came to 6 bases. CDR3 bases: TGTGCTAGTGGGACTGGCTATGGCTACACCATC. Encoded protein: CASGTGYGYTI.

This clonotype was seen at least ten times. The CDR3 nucleotides are TGTGCCAGCAGCTTAGGCACTGAGCAGTTCTTC. Encoded protein: CASSLGTEQFF. This chain links TRBV7-8 with TRBJ2-1, with D uncertain. Germline lookup yields CDR1 SGHVS and CDR2 FQNEAQ. The CDR3 has 11 residues. V was trimmed by 1 base and J by 9 bases, leaving 4 bases between them.

This clonotype appeared many times. CDR3 in DNA: TGCAGTGCAAGTCGACAGGGGATAAGTGAAAAACTGTTTTTT. This gives the protein CSASRQGISEKLFF. J is TRBJ1-4 and V is TRBV20-1; 8 bases line up with TRBD1. V gave up 6 bases and J gave up 7 bases; unmatched junction bases: 10. Germline V gene sequence: CDR1 DFQATT, CDR2 SNEGSKA (reference sequence). CDR3 length equals 14 residues.

The chain links TRBV7-2 to TRBJ2-7; perhaps TRBD2 as D (7 bases). Between the trimmed V and J ends, which lost 5 bases and 0 bases, there was a span of 14 bases. The germline gives CDR1 SGHTA, CDR2 FQGNSA. The CDR3 totals 15 residues. The CDR3 reads CASSRGGASSYEQYF. The CDR3 DNA reads TGTGCCAGCAGCCGAGGGGGGGCAAGCTCCTACGAGCAGTACTTC.

This clonotype was picked up many times. The chain links TRBV5-1 to TRBJ2-7; no definite D call. Germline CDR1 and CDR2: SGHRS and YFSETQ. The V end was cut by 4 bases, the J end by 1 base, with 12 bases between. The CDR3 spans 14 residues. Written as DNA, the CDR3 is TGCGCCAGCAGCCTTCAGGTACAGTCCTACGAGCAGTACTTC. Translating it yields CASSLQVQSYEQYF.

On this clonotype: One end of the junction fails to match germline, which may point to a read error. This chain connects TRBV3-1 to TRBJ1-6, with no clear D. Germline CDR1 reads LGHDT; CDR2 reads YNNKEL (reference sequence). The CDR3 extends over 14 amino acids. The CDR3 DNA sequence: TGTGCCAGCAGCCAAGATGTGAATAATTCACCCCTCAACTTT. This sequence encodes CASSQDVNNSPLNF.

This clonotype was observed at least ten times. The chain carries TRBV20-1 and TRBJ1-1; D not certain. From germline, CDR1 is DFQATT and CDR2 SNEGSKA (reference sequence). Trimming took off 3 bases at V and 4 bases at J, with 15 bases between the two ends. This CDR3 has 14 residues. The DNA for the CDR3 is TGCAGTGCTAGGGCTGGCGACGGGCCCACTGAAGCTTTCTTT. Encoded protein: CSARAGDGPTEAFF.

This clonotype was seen repeatedly, ten times or more. V usage is TRBV5-1 and J usage is TRBJ1-2; TRBD1 matches at 7 bases. The germline V gene encodes CDR1 SGHRS and CDR2 YFSETQ. V was clipped by 4 bases and J by 2 bases; unmatched bases: 5. This CDR3 contains 14 residues. CDR3: CASSPGQTNYGYTF. The CDR3 region has the DNA TGCGCCAGCAGCCCGGGACAGACCAACTATGGCTACACCTTC.

This clonotype was seen repeatedly, ten times or more. V usage is TRBV5-6 and J usage is TRBJ2-7, with D hard to call. V dropped 4 bases and J dropped 5 bases, with 13 bases sitting between them. Germline V gene lookup returns CDR1 SGHDT and CDR2 YYEEEE. The CDR3 totals 13 residues. The CDR3 DNA sequence: TGTGCCAGCAGCCCACGCGGTGGGGACGAGCAGTACTTC. Translating it yields CASSPRGGDEQYF.

This clonotype was counted at least ten times. The rearrangement links TRBV5-6 to TRBJ2-1; 8 positions agree with TRBD2. Germline V CDR1 and CDR2: SGHDT, YYEEEE. The trim removed 4 bases at V and 9 bases at J, leaving 15 bases unmatched. The CDR3 extends over 16 amino acids. The chain's CDR3 is CASSQSSGRASVEQFF. CDR3 sequence (DNA): TGTGCCAGCAGCCAATCGAGCGGGAGAGCTTCGGTTGAGCAGTTCTTC.

The table lists this clonotype with many counts. The chain employs TRBV6-5 and TRBJ2-3; 7 nucleotides agree with TRBD2. The CDR3 totals 14 residues. V shed 6 bases and J 5 bases; nucleotides not matched to a gene: 8. CDR1 MNHEY and CDR2 SVGAGI come from the germline V gene. CDR3 residues: CASRERDGGDTQYF. As DNA, the CDR3 is TGTGCCAGCAGAGAGCGGGATGGTGGAGATACGCAGTATTTT.

This clonotype was found a few times. The chain carries TRBV7-8 and TRBJ2-7, with D uncertain. This CDR3 region has 16 residues. V lost 0 bases and J lost 2, with 14 bases in between. CDR1 is SGHVS, CDR2 FQNEAQ, per germline. The CDR3, as DNA: TGTGCCAGCAGCTTAGCGAGCGTACAACTCCCCTACGAGCAGTACTTC. It codes for CASSLASVQLPYEQYF. The variable domain in full, with the rest retrieved from reference TRBV7-8 and TRBJ2-7, is GAGVSQSPRYKVAKRGQDVALRCDPISGHVSLFWYQQALGQGPEFLTYFQNEAQLDKSGLPSDRFFAERPEGSVSTLKIQRTQQEDSAVYLCASSLASVQLPYEQYFGPGTRLTVT.

This clonotype was counted a few times. The chain has TRBV2 and TRBJ1-2, with D unresolved. V lost 7 bases to trimming and J lost 6 bases, with 15 bases between them. This CDR3 comprises 13 residues. Germline CDR1 and CDR2: SNHLY and FYNNEI. CDR3 sequence (DNA): TGTGCCAGCAACAGACCGGGGATAGATGGCTACACCTTC. This encodes CASNRPGIDGYTF.

This clonotype appeared many times. The CDR3 sequence is CASSSPGAAYNEQFF. CDR3 coding DNA: TGTGCCAGCAGCTCCCCAGGGGCCGCCTACAATGAGCAGTTCTTC. This chain uses TRBV7-3 with TRBJ2-1, with a tentative D call TRBD1 (6 bases). The V gene's germline CDR1 is SGHTA and CDR2 FQGTGA. Trimming cost V 4 bases and J 2 bases, with 12 bases left between them. The CDR3 totals 15 residues.

This clonotype showed up many times. One junction end disagrees with the germline gene, perhaps due to a read error. The chain joins TRBV4-1 to TRBJ1-5, with no clear D. The V gene's germline CDR1 is MGHRA and CDR2 YSYEKL. This CDR3 comprises 15 residues. The CDR3 DNA reads TGCGCCAGCAGCCTGCAGGCAGGCAGCAATCAGCCCCAGAATTTT. Its translation: CASSLQAGSNQPQNF.

This clonotype has a handful of counts. It is likely a read error, because the conserved phenylalanine at the end of the CDR3 is missing. J is TRBJ2-7 and V is TRBV5-1, with TRBD1 matching over 7 bases. V lost 4 bases and J lost 2; bases outside the gene matches: 3. This CDR3 has 13 residues. CDR1 is SGHRS, CDR2 YFSETQ, per germline. The CDR3 here is CASSRDSTYEQYI. The CDR3 coding sequence is TGCGCCAGCAGCCGGGACAGTACCTACGAGCAGTACATC.

This clonotype was recorded many times. V usage is TRBV5-1 and J usage is TRBJ2-7; D may be TRBD2 (5 bases). The V end lost 1 base, the J end lost 3 bases, and 8 bases lay between the germline ends. The CDR3 has 13 amino acids. Per germline, CDR1 SGHRS and CDR2 YFSETQ. The CDR3 loop is CASSLSGDYEQYF. The CDR3 DNA sequence: TGCGCCAGCAGCTTGTCCGGGGACTACGAGCAGTACTTC. The whole variable domain, remainder taken from reference TRBV5-1 and TRBJ2-7, is KAGVTQTPRYLIKTRGQQVTLSCSPISGHRSVSWYQQTPGQGLQFLFEYFSETQRNKGNFPGRFSGRQFSNSRSEMNVSTLELGDSALYLCASSLSGDYEQYFGPGTRLTVT.

The rearrangement links TRBV7-9 to TRBJ2-3; D may be TRBD2 (7 bases). V was clipped by 10 bases and J by 1 base, with 15 bases between them. The CDR3 loop spans 14 amino acids. Looked up from germline, CDR1 is SEHNR and CDR2 is FQNEAQ (reference sequence). This CDR3 reads CATRSGGRTDTQYF. Written as DNA, the CDR3 is TGTGCCACCCGGTCGGGGGGCCGCACAGATACGCAGTATTTT. Supplemented by reference TRBV7-9 and TRBJ2-3, the full variable domain reads DTGVSQNPRHKITKRGQNVTFRCDPISEHNRLYWYRQTLGQGPEFLTYFQNEAQLEKSRLLSDRFSAERPKGSFSTLEIQRTEQGDSAMYLCATRSGGRTDTQYFGPGTRLTVL.

Ten or more counts support this clonotype. The chain couples TRBV7-2 to TRBJ1-2; 7 nucleotides align to TRBD1. This CDR3 contains 14 residues. V dropped 2 bases and J dropped 6; count of bases not matched to a gene: 6. The germline V gene encodes CDR1 SGHTA and CDR2 FQGNSA. The DNA for the CDR3 is TGTGCCAGCAGCTTACTCCCCGGGACAGATGGCTACACCTTC. It codes for CASSLLPGTDGYTF.

This clonotype was counted between two and nine times. The genes are TRBV7-2 and TRBJ2-2, with TRBD2 identical over 8 bases. Germline CDR1 is SGHTA and CDR2 is FQGNSA. Trimming at V came to 4 bases and at J to 4 bases, leaving 5 bases not matched to a gene. The CDR3 covers 15 residues. CDR3 sequence: CASSWTSYGTGELFF. CDR3 nucleotide sequence: TGTGCCAGCAGCTGGACTAGCTATGGCACCGGGGAGCTGTTTTTT. The variable domain in full, with the rest retrieved from reference TRBV7-2 and TRBJ2-2, is GAGVSQSPSNKVTEKGKDVELRCDPISGHTALYWYRQSLGQGLEFLIYFQGNSAPDKSGLPSDRFSAERTGGSVSTLTIQRTQQEDSAVYLCASSWTSYGTGELFFGEGSRLTVL.

This clonotype was seen ten or more times. The chain carries TRBV12-3 or TRBV12-4 and TRBJ1-5; no clear D gene. The CDR3 is 11 residues long. The ends were cut back, 4 bases at V and 8 bases at J, with 6 bases in the middle. The CDR3 DNA sequence: TGTGCCAGCAGTTATGAGGAGCCCCAGCATTTT. It yields the protein CASSYEEPQHF.

This clonotype was counted ten times or more. This chain links TRBV7-2 with TRBJ1-1, with D uncertain. This CDR3 contains 14 residues. V was shortened by 5 bases and J by 3 bases, with 13 bases between the two germline ends. Germline V lookup: CDR1 SGHTA, CDR2 FQGNSA. The CDR3 bases are TGTGCCAGCAGCCCGCTTCGTGAGTACACTGAAGCTTTCTTT. Its protein is CASSPLREYTEAFF.

This clonotype was observed at least ten times. V usage is TRBV7-6 and J usage is TRBJ2-3; 7 bases fit TRBD2. The CDR3 runs 16 residues. Germline loops: CDR1 SGHVS, CDR2 FNYEAQ. V was pared by 5 bases and J by 1 base, with 9 bases of the junction left unmatched. The CDR3 DNA sequence: TGTGCCAGCAGCACAGGACTAGGGGAGGGCACAGATACGCAGTATTTT. This sequence encodes CASSTGLGEGTDTQYF.

This clonotype was seen ten or more times. The chain is built from TRBV27 and TRBJ2-3; D possibly corresponds to TRBD2 (5 bases). Germline V CDR1 and CDR2: MNHEY, SMNVEV (reference sequence). The CDR3 loop spans 13 amino acids. Trimming took 5 bases from V and 1 from J, leaving 7 bases between them. CDR3 nucleotides: TGTGCCAGCAGTATGAGGGGCACAGATACGCAGTATTTT. Translated: CASSMRGTDTQYF.